This T cell receptor (beta chain) stems from a study of beta chain features in type 1 diabetes. The wider study: When patients were set against healthy donors, age, gender and cell yields were similar.

The investigators reverse transcribed all of the isolated RNA, so they sequenced expressed TCRB transcripts. Clones were read by immunoSEQ multiplex PCR, and TCRdb kept only the in-frame ones, dropping some. The sample carries a few hundred thousand clones, approximately 14% recorded once. Study outcomes and limitations: Fewer insertions but more deletions were seen at VDJ junctions in type 1 diabetes patients. Among all four CD4+ subsets, Type 1 diabetes patients had TCRB CDR3s that were moderately but significantly shorter.

Unmatched junction bases numbered 6, after V lost 3 bases and J lost 7 bases. The CDR3 loop spans 14 amino acids. Germline V lookup: CDR1 SNHLY, CDR2 FYNNEI. There are many counts of this clone. Its antigen is as yet unknown. This clonotype was obtained from a man in his thirties or forties in good health. Sequences were obtained from central memory CD4+ T cells from blood. The chain recombines TRBV2 with TRBJ2-1; 7 bases line up with TRBD2. The CDR3 region has the DNA TGTGCCAGCAGTGAGGTTGGACTAGGGAATGAGCAGTTCTTC. Its translation is CASSEVGLGNEQFF.